The next 2 T cell receptor beta chains were all read from a single sample in a study of blood T cell repertoires in COVID-19. Here immunoSEQ multiplex PCR was the method, and the copy in TCRdb shows in-frame clones only, minus some. In the table there are about 400,000 clones, about 90% of which are singletons. The sample consisted of PBMCs or T cells enriched from blood (not recorded which). The receptors were sampled from a woman in her twenties or thirties who had recovered from COVID-19.

This clone occurred a few times. V gene TRBV19 combines with J gene TRBJ2-7; possible D gene TRBD2, 6 bases. The CDR3 spans 16 residues. V gave up 3 bases and J gave up 3 bases, with 18 bases separating them. CDR1 is LNHDA, CDR2 SQIVND, per germline (reference sequence). The CDR3 spells CASSIHPTAGLYEQYF. Written as DNA, the CDR3 is TGTGCCAGTAGTATTCACCCAACAGCGGGCCTCTACGAGCAGTACTTC.

The rearrangement uses TRBV5-6 and TRBJ2-7; D ambiguous. Trimming stripped 2 bases from V and 1 base from J, with 7 bases between. Germline CDR1 and CDR2: SGHDT and YYEEEE. The CDR3 totals 13 residues. The CDR3: CASSFPQSYEQYF. The CDR3, as DNA: TGTGCCAGCAGCTTTCCCCAGTCCTACGAGCAGTACTTC.